The 14 T cell receptor beta chains in this list originate from one sample, sequenced in a study of T cell clonotyping in hematopoietic cell transplantation. Sequencing was performed with immunoSEQ multiplex PCR; in TCRdb, only in-frame clones are kept and a portion is missing. This table holds around 37,000 clones, 85% found once. The time point was: recipient sample about 28 days before transplant, after cytoreduction. The sample here was peripheral blood mononuclear cells, taken before stem cell transplant. These receptors were obtained from a man in his 60s with acute myeloid leukemia. Some clones in this sample may be carry-over from other donors' samples.

The chain recombines TRBV11-2 with TRBJ2-1; D gene ambiguous. Germline lookup yields CDR1 SGHAT and CDR2 FQNNGV. The CDR3 length is 16 residues. Trimming removed 0 bases at V and 4 bases at J, with 13 bases between. The CDR3 DNA is TGTGCCAGCAGCTTAGATCTACCTACAGCGTACAATGAGCAGTTCTTC. It codes for CASSLDLPTAYNEQFF.

In DNA form, the CDR3 reads TGTGCCAGCAGCACGACTAGCGGGGAGCAGTTCTTC. This sequence encodes CASSTTSGEQFF. The chain employs TRBV7-3 and TRBJ2-1; 10 nucleotides agree with TRBD2. This CDR3 is built from 12 residues. Germline trimming cut 5 bases from V and 10 bases from J; bases unmatched to any gene: 2. CDR1 is SGHTA, CDR2 FQGTGA, per germline.

V is TRBV6-5 and J is TRBJ1-5, with a possible D match to TRBD1 (5 bases). CDR1 MNHEY and CDR2 SVGAGI come from the germline V gene. The CDR3 is made up of 15 amino acids. Trimming removed 5 bases at V and 3 bases at J, with 14 bases between. CDR3 bases: TGTGCCAGCAGTCCCTCCTGGGGGGACAATCAGCCCCAGCATTTT. As protein: CASSPSWGDNQPQHF.

The chain joins TRBV28 to TRBJ2-2; D is perhaps TRBD2 (5 bases). The V gene's germline CDR1 is MDHEN and CDR2 SYDVKM. This CDR3 region has 14 residues. Trimming took 10 bases from V and 5 from J, leaving 17 bases between them. The DNA for the CDR3 is TGTGCCATAGCCGAGACTATATCTACCGGGGAGCTGTTTTTT. Its translation: CAIAETISTGELFF.

This sequence joins TRBV2 and TRBJ1-2; D gene uncertain. Germline V gives CDR1 SNHLY, CDR2 FYNNEI. The CDR3 runs 14 residues. Between the trimmed V and J ends, which lost 7 bases and 0 bases, there was a span of 12 bases. As DNA, the CDR3 is TGTGCCAGCAACCTTGACCGGACTAACTATGGCTACACCTTC. Amino acids: CASNLDRTNYGYTF. The full variable domain, in which reference TRBV2 and TRBJ1-2 provide the parts outside the CDR3, is EPEVTQTPSHQVTQMGQEVILRCVPISNHLYFYWYRQILGQKVEFLVSFYNNEISEKSEIFDDQFSVERPDGSNFTLKIRSTKLEDSAMYFCASNLDRTNYGYTFGSGTRLTVV.

The rearrangement links TRBV28 to TRBJ1-1; D gene uncertain. The V gene lost 7 bases and the J gene lost 1 base, with 13 bases spanning the gap. The CDR3 spans 14 residues. CDR1 and CDR2 from the germline V gene are MDHEN and SYDVKM. The CDR3 sequence is CASTTGGANTEAFF. Written as DNA, the CDR3 is TGTGCCAGCACCACGGGTGGAGCGAACACTGAAGCTTTCTTT.

This chain uses TRBV14 with TRBJ2-6; the match to TRBD1 covers 7 bases. The CDR3 extends over 17 amino acids. Germline lookup yields CDR1 SGHDN and CDR2 FVKESK. Unmatched junction bases numbered 12, after V lost 10 bases and J lost 0 bases. The CDR3, as DNA: TGTGCCACAGCCAGGAGACAGGGCCTCTCTGGGGCCAACGTCCTGACTTTC. Its translation is CATARRQGLSGANVLTF. Supplemented by reference TRBV14 and TRBJ2-6, the full variable domain reads EAGVTQFPSHSVIEKGQTVTLRCDPISGHDNLYWYRRVMGKEIKFLLHFVKESKQDESGMPNNRFLAERTGGTYSTLKVQPAELEDSGVYFCATARRQGLSGANVLTFGAGSRLTVL.

The chain recombines TRBV9 with TRBJ1-5; D not resolved. Germline V gene data show CDR1 as SGDLS and CDR2 as YYNGEE. The germline V and J ends were trimmed by 6 bases and 5 bases, with 6 bases remaining between them. This CDR3 is built from 11 residues. The chain's CDR3 is CASTSDQPQHF. DNA for the CDR3: TGTGCCAGCACCTCTGATCAGCCCCAGCATTTT.

In its sample, this clone was seen a few times. The chain is built from TRBV5-4 and TRBJ1-2; D remains ambiguous. The CDR3 has 14 residues. Trimming removed 1 base from V and 5 bases from J, with 12 bases in between. Germline loops: CDR1 SGHNT, CDR2 YYREEE (reference sequence). The CDR3 nucleotides are TGTGCCAGCAGCTTGAAGGATACGGCTTATGGCTACACCTTC. Residues: CASSLKDTAYGYTF. Using reference TRBV5-4 and TRBJ1-2 for the parts outside the CDR3, the full variable domain is ETGVTQSPTHLIKTRGQQVTLRCSSQSGHNTVSWYQQALGQGPQFIFQYYREEENGRGNFPPRFSGLQFPNYSSELNVNALELDDSALYLCASSLKDTAYGYTFGSGTRLTVV.

This clone showed up just once. CDR3 region: CASSLTSPYEQYF. CDR3 DNA: TGTGCCAGCAGCTTAACTAGCCCCTACGAGCAGTACTTC. The V gene is TRBV7-8, the J gene TRBJ2-7, with D possibly TRBD2 on 6 matching bases. Germline V CDR1 and CDR2: SGHVS, FQNEAQ. With 2 bases removed from V and 2 bases from J, the gap between germline ends came to 7 bases. The CDR3 contains 13 residues.

This chain connects TRBV7-9 to TRBJ1-6; 9 bases align to TRBD1. The germline gives CDR1 SEHNR, CDR2 FQNEAQ (reference sequence). The CDR3 length is 16 residues. J gave up 8 bases and V 7 bases, and 12 bases lay outside the gene matches. CDR3 region: CASTQGQGSFHSPLHF. CDR3 sequence (DNA): TGTGCCAGCACCCAGGGACAGGGCTCTTTCCATTCACCCCTCCACTTT.

The chain has TRBV11-1 and TRBJ2-7, with 7 bases identical to TRBD1. J lost 3 bases, V lost 5 bases, and 10 bases had no gene match. Per germline, CDR1 SGHAT and CDR2 FQDESV (reference sequence). The CDR3 extends over 15 amino acids. CDR3 sequence: CASSARDSFFYEQYF. In DNA, the CDR3 is TGTGCCAGCAGCGCACGGGACAGCTTCTTCTACGAGCAGTACTTC.

The chain uses TRBV7-8 and TRBJ1-2; D gene ambiguous. V was pared by 1 base and J by 6 bases, with 18 bases between. Looked up from germline, CDR1 is SGHVS and CDR2 is FQNEAQ. This CDR3 has 16 amino acids. DNA for the CDR3: TGTGCCAGCAGCTTAGAATGGTTAAAAAGGACTAATGGCTACACCTTC. This encodes CASSLEWLKRTNGYTF. The full variable domain, in which reference TRBV7-8 and TRBJ1-2 provide the parts outside the CDR3, is GAGVSQSPRYKVAKRGQDVALRCDPISGHVSLFWYQQALGQGPEFLTYFQNEAQLDKSGLPSDRFFAERPEGSVSTLKIQRTQQEDSAVYLCASSLEWLKRTNGYTFGSGTRLTVV.

V is TRBV2 and J is TRBJ1-1; possibly TRBD1 for D (5 bases). CDR1 is SNHLY, CDR2 FYNNEI, per germline. The CDR3 spans 14 residues. V was shortened by 3 bases and J by 3 bases, with 11 bases between the two germline ends. DNA of the CDR3: TGTGCCAGCAGTGATAGGGGTAGTTACACTGAAGCTTTCTTT. Amino acid sequence: CASSDRGSYTEAFF.